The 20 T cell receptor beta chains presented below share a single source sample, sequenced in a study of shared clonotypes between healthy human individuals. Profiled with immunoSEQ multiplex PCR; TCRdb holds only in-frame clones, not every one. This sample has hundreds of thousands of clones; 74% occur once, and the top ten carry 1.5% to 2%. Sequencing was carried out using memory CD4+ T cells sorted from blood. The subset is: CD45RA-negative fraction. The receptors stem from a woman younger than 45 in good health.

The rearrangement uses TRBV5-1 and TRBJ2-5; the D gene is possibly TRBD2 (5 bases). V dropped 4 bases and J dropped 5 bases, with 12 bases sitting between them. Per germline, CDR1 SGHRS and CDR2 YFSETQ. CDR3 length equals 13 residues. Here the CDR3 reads CASSRGLGETQYF. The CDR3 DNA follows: TGCGCCAGCAGCCGGGGTCTTGGGGAGACCCAGTACTTC.

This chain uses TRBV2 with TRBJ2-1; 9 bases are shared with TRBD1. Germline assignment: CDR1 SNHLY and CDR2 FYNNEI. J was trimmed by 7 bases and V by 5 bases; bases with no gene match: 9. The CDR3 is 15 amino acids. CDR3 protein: CASSTGGALWNEQFF. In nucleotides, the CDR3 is TGTGCCAGCAGTACAGGGGGCGCGCTATGGAATGAGCAGTTCTTC.

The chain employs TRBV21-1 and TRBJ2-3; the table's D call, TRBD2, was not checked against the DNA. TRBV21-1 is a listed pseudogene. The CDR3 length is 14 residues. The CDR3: CASSHSGRSDTQYF. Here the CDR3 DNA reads TGTGCCAGCAGCCATAGCGGGAGATCAGATACGCAGTATTTT.

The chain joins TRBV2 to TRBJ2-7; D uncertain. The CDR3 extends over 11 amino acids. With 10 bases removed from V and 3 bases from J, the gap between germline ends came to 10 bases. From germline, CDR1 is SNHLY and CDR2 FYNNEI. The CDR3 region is CAISTFYEQYF. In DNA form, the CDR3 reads TGTGCCATAAGTACATTCTACGAGCAGTACTTC.

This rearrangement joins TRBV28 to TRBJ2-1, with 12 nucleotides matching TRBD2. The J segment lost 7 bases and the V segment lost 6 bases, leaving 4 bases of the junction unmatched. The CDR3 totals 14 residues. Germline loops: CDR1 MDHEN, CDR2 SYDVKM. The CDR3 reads CASSPSGRANEQFF. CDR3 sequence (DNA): TGTGCCAGCAGCCCTAGCGGGAGGGCGAATGAGCAGTTCTTC.

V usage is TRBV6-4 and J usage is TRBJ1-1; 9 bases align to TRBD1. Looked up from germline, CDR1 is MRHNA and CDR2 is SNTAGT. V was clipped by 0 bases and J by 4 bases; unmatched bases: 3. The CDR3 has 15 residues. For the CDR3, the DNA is TGTGCCAGCAGTGACTCCTACAGGGGGCCCACTGAAGCTTTCTTT. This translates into CASSDSYRGPTEAFF.

The CDR3 is CASSYWGRGANVLTF. CDR3 bases: TGTGCCAGCAGTTACTGGGGAAGAGGGGCCAACGTCCTGACTTTC. V usage is TRBV6-6 and J usage is TRBJ2-6; no clear D. The CDR3 runs to 15 residues. Germline-derived CDR1 and CDR2 are MNHNY and SVGAGI (reference sequence). Trimming pared 1 base from V and 4 bases from J, leaving 8 bases between.

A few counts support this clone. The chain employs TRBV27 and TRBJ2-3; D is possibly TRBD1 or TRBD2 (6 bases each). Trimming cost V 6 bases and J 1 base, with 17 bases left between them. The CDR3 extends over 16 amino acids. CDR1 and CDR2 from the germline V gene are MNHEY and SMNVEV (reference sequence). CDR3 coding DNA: TGTGCCAGCAGCCCCCATTGGGGGGCTGGCACAGATACGCAGTATTTT. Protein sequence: CASSPHWGAGTDTQYF.

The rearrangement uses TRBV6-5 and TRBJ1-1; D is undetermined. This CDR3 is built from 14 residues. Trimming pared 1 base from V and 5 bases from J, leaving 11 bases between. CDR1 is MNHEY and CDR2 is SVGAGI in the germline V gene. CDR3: CASSYWVGETEAFF. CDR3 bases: TGTGCCAGCAGTTACTGGGTGGGAGAGACTGAAGCTTTCTTT.

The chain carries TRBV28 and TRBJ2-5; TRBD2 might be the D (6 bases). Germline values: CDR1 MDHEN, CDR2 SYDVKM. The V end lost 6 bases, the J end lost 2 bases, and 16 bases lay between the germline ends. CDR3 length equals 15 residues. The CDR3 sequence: CASSPDYAEQETQYF. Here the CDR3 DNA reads TGTGCCAGCAGCCCGGACTATGCGGAACAAGAGACCCAGTACTTC.

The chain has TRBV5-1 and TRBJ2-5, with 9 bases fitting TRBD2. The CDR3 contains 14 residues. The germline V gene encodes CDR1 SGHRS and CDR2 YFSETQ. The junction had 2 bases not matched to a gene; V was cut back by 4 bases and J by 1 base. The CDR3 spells CASSRGLAQETQYF. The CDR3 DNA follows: TGCGCCAGCAGCAGGGGACTAGCCCAAGAGACCCAGTACTTC. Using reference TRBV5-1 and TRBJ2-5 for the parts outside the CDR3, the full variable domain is KAGVTQTPRYLIKTRGQQVTLSCSPISGHRSVSWYQQTPGQGLQFLFEYFSETQRNKGNFPGRFSGRQFSNSRSEMNVSTLELGDSALYLCASSRGLAQETQYFGPGTRLLVL.

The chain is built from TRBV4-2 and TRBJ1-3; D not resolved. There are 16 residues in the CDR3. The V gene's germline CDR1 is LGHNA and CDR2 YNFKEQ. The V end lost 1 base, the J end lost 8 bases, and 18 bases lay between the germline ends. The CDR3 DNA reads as TGTGCCAGCAGCCAAGGAGCGGGAGAAACGCGGCACACCATATATTTT. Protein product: CASSQGAGETRHTIYF.

The CDR3 DNA reads as TGTGCCAGCAGCTCCCCGAGCAGGGCCTCCTACGAGCAGTACTTC. Translation gives CASSSPSRASYEQYF. This chain uses TRBV27 with TRBJ2-7, with D possibly being TRBD1 (5 bases). Germline CDR1 MNHEY, CDR2 SMNVEV (reference sequence). Trimming removed 6 bases from V and 0 bases from J, with 15 bases in between. The CDR3 has 15 residues.

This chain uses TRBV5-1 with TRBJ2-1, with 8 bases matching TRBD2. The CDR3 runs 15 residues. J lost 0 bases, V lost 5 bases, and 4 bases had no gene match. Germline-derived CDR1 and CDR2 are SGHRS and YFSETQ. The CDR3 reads CASRGLESSYNEQFF. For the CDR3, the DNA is TGCGCCAGCAGGGGACTAGAGAGCTCCTACAATGAGCAGTTCTTC.

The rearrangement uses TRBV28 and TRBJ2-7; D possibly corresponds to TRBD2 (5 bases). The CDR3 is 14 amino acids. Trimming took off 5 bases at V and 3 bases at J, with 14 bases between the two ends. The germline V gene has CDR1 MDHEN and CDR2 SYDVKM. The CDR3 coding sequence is TGTGCCAGCAGTGCTGCTAGCCCGATCTACGAGCAGTACTTC. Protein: CASSAASPIYEQYF.

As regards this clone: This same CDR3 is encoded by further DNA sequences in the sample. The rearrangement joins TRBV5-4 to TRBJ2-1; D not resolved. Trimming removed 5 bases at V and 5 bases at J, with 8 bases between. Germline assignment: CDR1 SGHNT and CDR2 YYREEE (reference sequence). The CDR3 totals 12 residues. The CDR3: CASRYENNEQFF. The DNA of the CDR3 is TGTGCCAGCAGGTACGAAAACAATGAGCAGTTCTTC.

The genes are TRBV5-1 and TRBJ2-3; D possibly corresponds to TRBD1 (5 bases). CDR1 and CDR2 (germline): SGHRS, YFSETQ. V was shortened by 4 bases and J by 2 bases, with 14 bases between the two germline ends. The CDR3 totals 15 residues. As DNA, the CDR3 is TGCGCCAGCAGCCCTGGGGCAACATACACAGATACGCAGTATTTT. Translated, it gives CASSPGATYTDTQYF.

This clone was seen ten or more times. Here the CDR3 reads CASSLRAADGFANYEQYF. Written as DNA, the CDR3 is TGTGCCAGCAGCTTACGGGCCGCAGACGGTTTTGCGAACTACGAGCAGTACTTC. This rearrangement joins TRBV7-8 to TRBJ2-7; no reliable D call. Trimming shortened V by 2 bases and J by 3 bases, and 23 bases separated the two germline ends. Germline V gives CDR1 SGHVS, CDR2 FQNEAQ. The CDR3 has 18 residues.

The CDR3 protein is CSAGFNEQFF. The CDR3 DNA reads TGCAGCGCCGGATTTAATGAGCAGTTCTTC. The rearrangement joins TRBV29-1 to TRBJ2-1; D is ambiguous. The V and J ends lost 7 bases and 7 bases respectively, with 8 bases between them. Germline assignment: CDR1 SQVTM and CDR2 ANQGSEA. The CDR3 runs to 10 residues.

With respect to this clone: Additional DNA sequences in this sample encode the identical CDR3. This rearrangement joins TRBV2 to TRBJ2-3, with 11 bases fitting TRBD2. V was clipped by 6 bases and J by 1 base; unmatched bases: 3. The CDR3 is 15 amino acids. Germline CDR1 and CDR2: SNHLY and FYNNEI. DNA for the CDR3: TGTGCCAGCAGGTTACTAGCGGGGGGCACAGATACGCAGTATTTT. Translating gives CASRLLAGGTDTQYF.